Below are 9 T cell receptor beta chains sequenced from a single sample in a study of brain T cells in children with intractable seizures. Documented time point: blood from clinic visit 5 months post-surgery; TSC patient then seizure free. Only in-frame clones appear in the TCRdb table, and some are missing; sequencing was by immunoSEQ multiplex PCR. This table has about 340,000 clones, over 85% appearing once. This material consisted of peripheral blood, taken 4 to 5 months after surgery. These receptors were taken from a boy under two years old with tuberous sclerosis and intractable seizures.

The chain employs TRBV5-1 and TRBJ2-7, with TRBD2 identical over 8 bases. Germline CDR1 SGHRS, CDR2 YFSETQ. CDR3 length equals 14 residues. The V and J ends lost 3 bases and 3 bases, in that order; junction bases with no gene match: 5. The DNA for the CDR3 is TGCGCCAGCAGCTCCGGACTAGCCGGCTACGAGCAGTACTTC. Its protein product is CASSSGLAGYEQYF.

This clone was detected only once. CDR3 sequence: CASSLGEVRYNEQFF. The CDR3 DNA follows: TGCGCCAGCAGTCTTGGGGAGGTTCGGTACAATGAGCAGTTCTTC. V and J are TRBV4-1 and TRBJ2-1; D is perhaps TRBD2 (6 bases). CDR1 MGHRA and CDR2 YSYEKL come from the germline V gene. Trimming shortened V by 6 bases and J by 4 bases, and 16 bases separated the two germline ends. CDR3 size: 15 residues.

The genes are TRBV7-3 and TRBJ2-3; 9 bases align to TRBD2. Germline-derived CDR1 and CDR2 are SGHTA and FQGTGA. The V and J ends lost 4 bases and 1 base, in that order; junction bases with no gene match: 0. CDR3 length: 14 amino acids. CDR3 region: CASSWTSGTDTQYF. CDR3 DNA: TGTGCCAGCAGCTGGACTAGCGGCACAGATACGCAGTATTTT.

The CDR3: CSATSGSSYEQYF. DNA for the CDR3: TGCAGCGCCACCTCGGGGAGCTCCTACGAGCAGTACTTC. The chain has TRBV29-1 and TRBJ2-7, with D perhaps matching TRBD2 (5 bases). The CDR3 consists of 13 residues. The V end was cut by 7 bases, the J end by 0 bases, with 13 bases between. Germline assignment: CDR1 SQVTM and CDR2 ANQGSEA.

The chain uses TRBV5-1 and TRBJ2-3; weak D call: TRBD2 (5 bases). Trimming took off 7 bases at V and 0 bases at J, with 12 bases between the two ends. The length of the CDR3 is 14 residues. Germline V CDR1 and CDR2: SGHRS, YFSETQ. The CDR3 spells CASARGQSTDTQYF. The CDR3 DNA reads TGCGCCAGCGCTAGAGGGCAGAGCACAGATACGCAGTATTTT.

The J gene is TRBJ2-7, the V gene TRBV6-5, with unresolved D. The V gene lost 4 bases and the J gene lost 9 bases, with 13 bases spanning the gap. Per germline, CDR1 MNHEY and CDR2 SVGAGI. This CDR3 has 12 amino acids. The chain's CDR3 is CASSFFGDPQYF. The CDR3 DNA is TGTGCCAGCAGTTTTTTTGGGGATCCGCAGTACTTC.

The J gene is TRBJ2-2, the V gene TRBV15; the match to TRBD2 covers 7 bases. Germline CDR1 LNHNV, CDR2 YYDKDF (reference sequence). This CDR3 contains 16 residues. Trimming cost V 0 bases and J 6 bases; bases outside gene matches: 7. CDR3 coding DNA: TGTGCCACCAGCAGAGATTCGGGGGGAGGCGCCGGGGAGCTGTTTTTT. It specifies CATSRDSGGGAGELFF.

The chain uses TRBV6-5 and TRBJ2-1; the D is unclear. V lost 2 bases and J lost 5, with 10 bases in between. The CDR3 consists of 14 residues. The germline V gene encodes CDR1 MNHEY and CDR2 SVGAGI. CDR3 in amino acids: CASSYRFRNNEQFF. CDR3 DNA sequence: TGTGCCAGCAGTTACCGGTTTAGGAACAATGAGCAGTTCTTC.

This chain joins TRBV6-5 and TRBJ2-3, with D uncertain. CDR1 MNHEY and CDR2 SVGAGI come from the germline V gene. The length of the CDR3 is 11 residues. The V end was cut by 6 bases, the J end by 6 bases, with 7 bases between. CDR3 in DNA: TGTGCCAGCAGCTTCGCCGATACGCAGTATTTT. It specifies CASSFADTQYF.